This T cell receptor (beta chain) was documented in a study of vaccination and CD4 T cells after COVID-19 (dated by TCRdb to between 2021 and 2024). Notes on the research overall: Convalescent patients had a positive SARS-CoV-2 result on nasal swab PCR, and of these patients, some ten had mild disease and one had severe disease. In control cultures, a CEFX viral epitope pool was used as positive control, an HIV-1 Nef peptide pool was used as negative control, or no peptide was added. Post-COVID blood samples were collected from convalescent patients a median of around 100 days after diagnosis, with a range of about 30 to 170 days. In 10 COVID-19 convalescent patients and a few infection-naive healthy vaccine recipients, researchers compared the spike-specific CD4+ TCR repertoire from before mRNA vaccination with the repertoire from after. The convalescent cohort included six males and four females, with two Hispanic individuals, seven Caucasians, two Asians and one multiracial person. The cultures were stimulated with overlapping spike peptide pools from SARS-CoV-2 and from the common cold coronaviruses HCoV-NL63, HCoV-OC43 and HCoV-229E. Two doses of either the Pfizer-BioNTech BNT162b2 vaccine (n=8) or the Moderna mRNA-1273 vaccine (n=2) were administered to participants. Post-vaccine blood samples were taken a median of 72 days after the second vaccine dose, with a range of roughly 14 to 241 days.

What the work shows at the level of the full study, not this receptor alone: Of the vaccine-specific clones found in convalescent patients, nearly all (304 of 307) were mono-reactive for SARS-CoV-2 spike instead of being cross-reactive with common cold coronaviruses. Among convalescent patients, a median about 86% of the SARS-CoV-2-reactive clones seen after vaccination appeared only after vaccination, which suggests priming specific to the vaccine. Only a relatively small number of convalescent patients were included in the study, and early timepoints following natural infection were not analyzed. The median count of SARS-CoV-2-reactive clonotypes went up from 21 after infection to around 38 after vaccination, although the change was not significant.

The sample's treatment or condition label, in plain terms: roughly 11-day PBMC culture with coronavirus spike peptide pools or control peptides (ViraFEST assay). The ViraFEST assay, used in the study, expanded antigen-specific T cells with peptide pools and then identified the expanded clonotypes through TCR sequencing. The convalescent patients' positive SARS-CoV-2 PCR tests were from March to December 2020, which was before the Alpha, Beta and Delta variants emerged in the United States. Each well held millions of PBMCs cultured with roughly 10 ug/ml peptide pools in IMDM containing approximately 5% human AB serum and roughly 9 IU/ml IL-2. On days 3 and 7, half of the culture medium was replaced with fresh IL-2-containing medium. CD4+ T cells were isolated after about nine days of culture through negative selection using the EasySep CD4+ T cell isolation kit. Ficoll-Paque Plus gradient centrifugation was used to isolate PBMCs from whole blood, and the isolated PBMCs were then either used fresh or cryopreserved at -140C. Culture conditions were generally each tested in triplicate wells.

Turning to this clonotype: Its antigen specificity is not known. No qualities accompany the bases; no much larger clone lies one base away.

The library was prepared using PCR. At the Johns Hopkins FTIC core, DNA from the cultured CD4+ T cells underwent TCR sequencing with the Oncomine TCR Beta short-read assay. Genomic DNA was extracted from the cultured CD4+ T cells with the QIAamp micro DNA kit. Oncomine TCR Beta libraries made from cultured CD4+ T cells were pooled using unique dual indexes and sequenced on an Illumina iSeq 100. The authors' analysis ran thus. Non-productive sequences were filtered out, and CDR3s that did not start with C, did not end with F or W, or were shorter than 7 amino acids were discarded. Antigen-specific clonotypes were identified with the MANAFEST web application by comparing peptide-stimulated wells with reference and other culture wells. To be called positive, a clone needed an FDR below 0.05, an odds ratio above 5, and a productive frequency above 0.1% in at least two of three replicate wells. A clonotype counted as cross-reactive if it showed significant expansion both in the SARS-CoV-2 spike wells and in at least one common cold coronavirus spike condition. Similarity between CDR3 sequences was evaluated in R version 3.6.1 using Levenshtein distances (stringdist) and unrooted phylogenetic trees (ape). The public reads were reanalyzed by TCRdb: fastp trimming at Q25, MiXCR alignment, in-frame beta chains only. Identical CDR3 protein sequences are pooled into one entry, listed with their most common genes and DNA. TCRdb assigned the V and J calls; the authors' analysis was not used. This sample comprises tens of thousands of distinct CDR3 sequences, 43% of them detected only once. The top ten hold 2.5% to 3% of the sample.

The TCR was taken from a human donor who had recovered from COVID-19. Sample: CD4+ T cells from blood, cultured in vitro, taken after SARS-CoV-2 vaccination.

The CDR3 corresponds to CAISRQGTGAFF. Here is the DNA: TGTGCCATCAGCCGACAGGGGACGGGAGCTTTCTTT. Here the chain combines TRBV10-3 and TRBJ1-1; the junction holds 8 bases that match TRBD1. From the cysteine through the phenylalanine, the CDR3 covers 12 amino acids. The kept DNA is CDR3 alone, 36 bases in frame from the first base. The germline V gene gives CDR1 as ENHRY and CDR2 as SYGVKD. Trimming accounts for 6 bases at V and 10 bases at J, while the number of junction bases matched to no gene is 7.